The rows below give T cell receptor beta chains drawn from one sample of a study of blood T cell repertoires in COVID-19. Here immunoSEQ multiplex PCR was the method, and the copy in TCRdb shows in-frame clones only, minus some. The sample consists of approximately 150,000 clones, about 88% of them appearing once. Sequencing was carried out using peripheral blood. Every receptor here comes from an elderly woman with COVID-19, enrolled during active disease. CDR3s leave out the opening cysteine and the closing phenylalanine or tryptophan. Not all rows give a size; the values are once, few, many and, for expanded clones, a class.

>.|TRBV19
ASSAAQGRYGYT
>.|TRBV7-8
ASSPITGSYEQY
>.|TRBV7-2
ASSPAGNSYEQY
>.|TRBV19
AAKGGYYGYT
>.|TRBV28
ASSRTDNYNEQF
>.|TRBV5-5
ASSWGRVGTGELF
>.|TRBV3-1/TRBV3-2
ASSRMGQGGSPLH
>.|TRBV6-5
ASSYGPGTGFGYT
>.|TRBV9
ASSASVIDRGNTEAF
>.|TRBV19
ASSTRVMNTEAF
>.|TRBV5-8
ASSLGLTSLNEQF
>.|TRBV10-3
AISEEETQY
>once|TRBV5-1
ASSLADSTYEQY
>.|TRBV19
ASSIQGGMMETQY
>.|TRBV7-2
ASRGQGGGAEAF
>.|TRBV6-5
ASRDRDQETQY
>.|TRBV2
ASSEGRGSYEQY
>.|TRBV28
ASSPDNRNYGYT
>.|TRBV28
ASLETLAGGTTYEQY
>.|TRBV7-2
ASSRAFLAGGSSTDTQY
>.|TRBV7-8
ASSAYRVWPYNEQF
>.|TRBV12-3/TRBV12-4
ASSLWRGGYT
>once|TRBV10-3
AISESGGFSGNTIY
>.|TRBV11-2
ASSSLTSVTYNEQF
>.|TRBV5-4
ASSLGQGNYGYT